These 19 T cell receptor beta chains were sequenced from one sample in a study of blood T cells in healthy people across ages. Primers used in a second PCR of roughly 7 to 11 cycles were a sample-barcoded 5' primer and a J-beta primer mix. Each CDR3 protein gets one entry after TCRdb re-called the 5' RACE reads with MiXCR. The sample has some 1.7 million distinct CDR3 sequences; about 28% are singletons. Sequencing was done on a sample of blood. The origin of the receptors is a woman aged 25-40 years in good health.

The sample holds one count of this clonotype. The chain combines TRBV7-6 with TRBJ2-4; TRBD1 aligns across 7 bases. The J call may be mistaken, given a closer DNA end match to TRBJ2-7. The CDR3 is 14 amino acids. CDR1 and CDR2 from the germline V gene are SGHVS and FNYEAQ. In DNA form, the CDR3 reads TGTGCCAGCAGTTTAATGGCAGGGGGCTACGAGCAGTACTTC. Its translation is CASSLMAGGYEQYF.

V and J are TRBV12-3 or TRBV12-4 and TRBJ2-1, with no clear D. The CDR3 spans 13 residues. The V gene lost 3 bases and the J gene lost 7 bases, with 10 bases spanning the gap. The CDR3 reads CASSFGVPNEQFF. The CDR3 nucleotides read TGTGCCAGCAGTTTTGGGGTTCCAAATGAGCAGTTCTTC.

In regard to this clonotype: Germline is not matched at one junction end, which may reflect a read error. The chain recombines TRBV6-5 with TRBJ1-2; 10 bases are a match to TRBD1. Germline V gene data show CDR1 as MNHEY and CDR2 as SVGAGI. This CDR3 has 15 amino acids. Here the CDR3 reads CACSYTDRGDYGYTF. The CDR3 DNA reads as TGTGCCTGCAGTTACACGGACAGGGGGGACTATGGCTACACCTTC.

In the case of this clonotype: An end of the junction differs from the germline gene, which may be a read error. The chain uses TRBV20-1 and TRBJ2-7; weak D call: TRBD2 (5 bases). This CDR3 spans 13 amino acids. CDR1 and CDR2 (germline): DFQATT, SNEGSKA (reference sequence). CDR3 in amino acids: CSADSGFSHEQYF. The CDR3 DNA sequence: TGCAGTGCCGACTCGGGATTCTCCCACGAGCAGTACTTC.

This clonotype was counted a few times. This chain links TRBV20-1 with TRBJ2-3, with a possible D match to TRBD2 (7 bases). Trimming removed 5 bases at V and 3 bases at J, with 24 bases between. Germline V lookup: CDR1 DFQATT, CDR2 SNEGSKA (reference sequence). The CDR3 has 17 amino acids. CDR3 amino acids: CSAPPARGGELTDTQYF. The CDR3 DNA follows: TGCAGTGCTCCGCCCGCCCGAGGGGGGGAGCTTACAGATACGCAGTATTTT.

The chain uses TRBV20-1 and TRBJ1-2; D not certain. The CDR3 is made up of 15 amino acids. Deletions cut 0 bases from V and 4 bases from J, with 15 bases between. The germline V gene encodes CDR1 DFQATT and CDR2 SNEGSKA (reference sequence). The CDR3 DNA reads TGCAGTGCTAGAGATCCGGCAGCCTTTGTCTATGGCTACACCTTC. Protein: CSARDPAAFVYGYTF.

The chain has TRBV21-1 and TRBJ2-5; TRBD1 is the table's D call and was not checked against the DNA. TRBV21-1 is designated a pseudogene. The CDR3 spans 17 residues. The DNA for the CDR3 is TGTGCCAGCAGCAAAGGGCCTAAACAGGGGGCTGGGGAGACCCAGTACTTC. Translated: CASSKGPKQGAGETQYF.

Concerning this clonotype itself: This may arise from a read error, as a much more abundant clone is one base away. The rearrangement uses TRBV20-1 and TRBJ2-7; tentatively, D is TRBD2 (6 bases). The end of the DNA fits TRBJ2-5 better, so the J call may be wrong. Per germline, CDR1 DFQATT and CDR2 SNEGSKA (reference sequence). This CDR3 region has 14 residues. CDR3 amino acids: CSAAPGRAGETQYF. CDR3 nucleotide sequence: TGCAGTGCTGCGCCAGGGAGAGCGGGAGAGACCCAGTACTTC.

J is TRBJ1-2 and V is TRBV20-1, with 7 bases matching TRBD1. This CDR3 has 15 amino acids. Germline V gene lookup returns CDR1 DFQATT and CDR2 SNEGSKA (reference sequence). The J segment lost 3 bases and the V segment lost 0 bases, leaving 7 bases of the junction unmatched. CDR3 in amino acids: CSARDSGGEDYGYTF. Written as DNA, the CDR3 is TGCAGTGCTAGAGATTCAGGGGGTGAGGACTATGGCTACACCTTC.

V gene TRBV20-1 combines with J gene TRBJ1-3; unclear D gene. Germline assignment: CDR1 DFQATT and CDR2 SNEGSKA (reference sequence). This CDR3 is built from 15 residues. Trimming pared 3 bases from V and 0 bases from J, leaving 12 bases between. DNA for the CDR3: TGCAGTGCTAGGGGTGGGGAACACTCTGGAAACACCATATATTTT. This translates into CSARGGEHSGNTIYF.

This clonotype has only a few counts. The genes are TRBV12-3 or TRBV12-4 and TRBJ2-3, with TRBD1 matching over 9 bases. The CDR3 has 15 residues. J gave up 4 bases and V 6 bases, and 8 bases lay outside the gene matches. CDR3 region: CASRTGGGRADTQYF. The CDR3 DNA follows: TGTGCCAGCAGGACAGGGGGAGGGCGCGCAGATACGCAGTATTTT.

This chain connects TRBV7-2 to TRBJ2-1; TRBD2 matches 9 bases. The DNA end favors TRBJ2-7, so the J call may be wrong. Germline CDR1 reads SGHTA; CDR2 reads FQGNSA. The CDR3 has 16 residues. CDR3 amino acids: CASSYSGSKSYNEQYF. CDR3 coding DNA: TGTGCCAGCAGCTATAGCGGGAGCAAGTCCTACAATGAGCAGTACTTC.

V usage is TRBV9 and J usage is TRBJ2-3, with 14 bases matching TRBD2. The CDR3 consists of 15 residues. V shed 4 bases and J 4 bases; nucleotides not matched to a gene: 2. Germline CDR1 and CDR2: SGDLS and YYNGEE. Here the CDR3 reads CASSRTSGRSDTQYF. Here the CDR3 DNA reads TGTGCCAGCAGCCGGACTAGCGGGAGGTCAGATACGCAGTATTTT.

The chain recombines TRBV15 with TRBJ2-5, with 11 bases identical to TRBD1. The CDR3 has 15 residues. The V segment lost 1 base and the J segment 4 bases; nucleotides outside the gene matches: 2. CDR1 LNHNV and CDR2 YYDKDF come from the germline V gene (reference sequence). DNA for the CDR3: TGTGCCACCAGCAGAGCTGGGACAGGGGGAGAGACCCAGTACTTC. Amino acid sequence: CATSRAGTGGETQYF.

This chain links TRBV5-1 with TRBJ2-7; 11 nucleotides match TRBD2. V gave up 4 bases and J gave up 2 bases; unmatched junction bases: 17. The germline gives CDR1 SGHRS, CDR2 YFSETQ. The CDR3 covers 19 residues. The chain's CDR3 is CASSPGWASGRRPPYEQYF. The CDR3 DNA reads TGCGCCAGCAGCCCCGGTTGGGCTAGCGGGAGGAGACCCCCCTACGAGCAGTACTTC.

Ten or more counts support this clonotype. This chain joins TRBV7-2 and TRBJ2-7; D remains unclear. Germline V gene data show CDR1 as SGHTA and CDR2 as FQGNSA. There are 14 residues in the CDR3. Trimming left V 1 base short and J 4 bases short, with 11 bases between. The CDR3 loop is CASSLGHLRYEQYF. The CDR3 coding sequence is TGTGCCAGCAGCTTAGGGCACTTGAGATACGAGCAGTACTTC.

The V and J genes are TRBV10-3 and TRBJ1-1, with D possibly being TRBD1 (5 bases). The length of the CDR3 is 16 residues. V lost 6 bases, J lost 0 bases, and 17 bases lay in between. Germline V lookup: CDR1 ENHRY, CDR2 SYGVKD. The CDR3 reads CAIRSRDGNMNTEAFF. The CDR3 nucleotides are TGTGCCATCAGATCCCGGGACGGAAACATGAACACTGAAGCTTTCTTT.

This clonotype was observed a few times. The chain combines TRBV3-1 with TRBJ1-4; no reliable D call. The CDR3 length is 15 residues. V lost 2 bases and J lost 3, with 10 bases in between. The germline gives CDR1 LGHDT, CDR2 YNNKEL (reference sequence). CDR3 in amino acids: CASSQRALANEKLFF. The DNA of the CDR3 is TGTGCCAGCAGCCAAAGAGCCTTGGCTAATGAAAAACTGTTTTTT.

This clonotype was seen a handful of times. This rearrangement joins TRBV10-2 to TRBJ1-6; D not resolved. Trimming took off 0 bases at V and 0 bases at J, with 24 bases between the two ends. From germline, CDR1 is WSHSY and CDR2 SAAADI. The length of the CDR3 is 22 residues. The CDR3 coding sequence is TGCGCCAGCAGTGAGTCGGACGGTAACAGCAACCAACCTAGCTCCTATAATTCACCCCTCCACTTT. Its protein is CASSESDGNSNQPSSYNSPLHF.